The entry below describes one T cell receptor beta chain. Antigen specificity is unknown. TCRdb reprocessed the reads via MiXCR and lists one record per CDR3 protein. This sample has more than 150,000 distinct CDR3 sequences, with roughly 30% found just once. This specimen comes from a study of T cell repertoires in cytomegalovirus infection. Study as a whole: Through public TCR beta signatures, both CMV infection and matching HLA type were indicated.

Looked up from germline, CDR1 is MNHEY and CDR2 is SVGAGI. V lost 1 base and J lost 8, with 17 bases in between. The CDR3 is 15 residues long. The study, taken as a whole, reports: CMV carriers having the relevant HLA were flagged by cumulative public TCR beta family frequency. Clonotypes of TCR beta that were HLA-C-restricted and CMV-specific dominated the ex vivo response.

The sequence came from a human donor in good health (CMV status not recorded). Some clones in this sample may be carry-over from other donors' samples. The sequencing input was PBMCs. V and J are TRBV6-5 and TRBJ1-2; D might be TRBD1 (5 bases). The CDR3 loop reads CASSYLDVGARGYTF. CDR3 DNA sequence: TGTGCCAGCAGTTACTTAGATGTCGGGGCGCGAGGCTACACCTTC.